These 27 T cell receptor beta chains came from one sample sequenced in a study of blood T cell repertoires in COVID-19. Using immunoSEQ multiplex PCR, the repertoire was profiled, and TCRdb retains in-frame clones only, with some absent. The sample includes about 74,000 clones, roughly 87% of them seen just once. The sample comprised peripheral blood. The receptors were sampled from a woman over 75 with active or convalescent COVID-19.

The chain is built from TRBV15 and TRBJ1-4; no clear D gene. The CDR3 is made up of 17 amino acids. Germline V lookup: CDR1 LNHNV, CDR2 YYDKDF (reference sequence). Trimming removed 1 base at V and 2 bases at J, with 14 bases between. The CDR3 DNA is TGTGCCACCAGCAGAGGCTACACGGCGGGGACTAATGAAAAACTGTTTTTT. It codes for CATSRGYTAGTNEKLFF.

The gene calls are TRBV7-6 and TRBJ1-2; D call uncertain. Germline CDR1 is SGHVS and CDR2 is FNYEAQ. CDR3 size: 13 residues. The V and J ends lost 0 bases and 5 bases respectively, with 7 bases between them. The CDR3, as DNA: TGTGCCAGCAGCTTAGCAACGGGGTATGGCTACACCTTC. Protein product: CASSLATGYGYTF.

This clone was counted a single time. The V and J genes are TRBV19 and TRBJ1-4; TRBD1 agrees at 10 bases. There are 14 residues in the CDR3. Germline V gene lookup returns CDR1 LNHDA and CDR2 SQIVND (reference sequence). Trimming removed 4 bases from V and 7 bases from J; junction bases left unmatched: 3. In DNA form, the CDR3 reads TGTGCCAGTAGTACGACAGGGGGCGGTGAAAAACTGTTTTTT. As protein: CASSTTGGGEKLFF.

The J gene is TRBJ2-3, the V gene TRBV11-2; 7 bases align to TRBD1. From germline, CDR1 is SGHAT and CDR2 FQNNGV. The J segment lost 4 bases and the V segment lost 2 bases, leaving 6 bases of the junction unmatched. The CDR3 covers 15 residues. The CDR3 nucleotides are TGTGCCAGCAGCTTAAGCGATGACAGGGCAGATACGCAGTATTTT. It specifies CASSLSDDRADTQYF. The variable domain in full, completed from reference TRBV11-2 and TRBJ2-3, reads EAGVAQSPRYKIIEKRQSVAFWCNPISGHATLYWYQQILGQGPKLLIQFQNNGVVDDSQLPKDRFSAERLKGVDSTLKIQPAKLEDSAVYLCASSLSDDRADTQYFGPGTRLTVL.

This chain links TRBV7-6 with TRBJ2-5, with TRBD1 identical over 10 bases. The CDR3 length is 17 residues. Trimming took 1 base from V and 4 from J; bases not matched to a gene: 9. Per germline, CDR1 SGHVS and CDR2 FNYEAQ. The CDR3 reads CASSLGTGTGVGETQYF. CDR3 nucleotide sequence: TGTGCCAGCAGCTTAGGCACCGGGACAGGGGTTGGAGAGACCCAGTACTTC.

This clone showed up just a few times. The J gene is TRBJ1-2, the V gene TRBV5-6, with a tentative D call TRBD1 (5 bases). This CDR3 has 15 amino acids. V dropped 0 bases and J dropped 2 bases, with 11 bases sitting between them. Germline lookup yields CDR1 SGHDT and CDR2 YYEEEE. The CDR3 sequence: CASSLVSRVNYGYTF. For the CDR3, the DNA is TGTGCCAGCAGCTTGGTTAGCAGGGTCAACTATGGCTACACCTTC.

The rearrangement links TRBV14 to TRBJ2-2; no clear D. The CDR3 loop spans 13 amino acids. Germline CDR1 and CDR2: SGHDN and FVKESK. Deletions cut 1 base from V and 4 bases from J, with 4 bases between. CDR3 region: CASSQVRTGELFF. For the CDR3, the DNA is TGTGCCAGCAGCCAAGTTCGCACCGGGGAGCTGTTTTTT.

This chain links TRBV4-1 with TRBJ2-1, with D possibly matching TRBD2 (6 bases). Germline CDR1 reads MGHRA; CDR2 reads YSYEKL. The V end lost 2 bases, the J end lost 7 bases, and 18 bases lay between the germline ends. The CDR3 runs to 16 residues. CDR3 protein: CASSQYAAGRGNEQFF. CDR3 nucleotides: TGCGCCAGCAGCCAATACGCGGCGGGGCGAGGGAATGAGCAGTTCTTC.

The chain recombines TRBV3-1 (or the pseudogene TRBV3-2) with TRBJ2-2, with D perhaps TRBD1 (5 bases). This CDR3 has 15 amino acids. CDR1 and CDR2 from the germline V gene are LGHDT and YNNKEL (reference sequence). V was shortened by 2 bases and J by 6 bases, with 13 bases between the two germline ends. Here the CDR3 DNA reads TGTGCCAGCAGCCAAAAGGGGCGCCGCGCCGGGGAGCTGTTTTTT. It translates to CASSQKGRRAGELFF.

This clone was found a few times. The chain uses TRBV7-9 and TRBJ2-3; TRBD2 is a possible D gene (6 bases). Per germline, CDR1 SEHNR and CDR2 FQNEAQ (reference sequence). The V and J ends lost 1 base and 6 bases respectively, with 17 bases between them. CDR3 length: 16 residues. CDR3 in DNA: TGTGCCAGCAGCTTAGAAGCGGGCTCGAGCAGGGATACGCAGTATTTT. Translation gives CASSLEAGSSRDTQYF.

V usage is TRBV29-1 and J usage is TRBJ2-1; 11 nucleotides align to TRBD2. The germline gives CDR1 SQVTM, CDR2 ANQGSEA. V was clipped by 3 bases and J by 7 bases; unmatched bases: 8. The CDR3 spans 15 residues. Here the CDR3 reads CSVDQLLAGGNEQFF. The CDR3 DNA sequence: TGCAGCGTTGATCAGTTGCTAGCGGGGGGTAATGAGCAGTTCTTC.

The rearrangement links TRBV6-4 to TRBJ1-6; TRBD1 is a possible D gene (5 bases). Germline V CDR1 and CDR2: MRHNA, SNTAGT. The CDR3 runs to 13 residues. Trimming pared 8 bases from V and 6 bases from J, leaving 11 bases between. The CDR3 sequence: CASAQGGNSPLHF. In DNA, the CDR3 is TGTGCCAGCGCGCAGGGCGGTAATTCACCCCTCCACTTT.

In its sample, this clone was seen a few times. The chain employs TRBV11-2 and TRBJ1-1; D uncertain. Trimming took off 5 bases at V and 2 bases at J, with 9 bases between the two ends. This CDR3 region has 13 residues. Germline V gene lookup returns CDR1 SGHAT and CDR2 FQNNGV. The CDR3 DNA follows: TGTGCCAGCAGCGTTCTAAGCAACACTGAAGCTTTCTTT. This gives the protein CASSVLSNTEAFF.

The V gene is TRBV5-6, the J gene TRBJ1-2; no definite D call. The CDR3 has 13 amino acids. Germline CDR1 and CDR2: SGHDT and YYEEEE. V lost 1 base and J 5 bases, leaving 9 bases between the germline ends. The chain's CDR3 is CASSLTALYGYTF. In DNA form, the CDR3 reads TGTGCCAGCAGCTTGACAGCCTTATATGGCTACACCTTC.

The V gene is TRBV2, the J gene TRBJ2-7, with TRBD2 as a possible D gene (5 bases). The CDR3 covers 14 residues. The V end was cut by 0 bases, the J end by 7 bases, with 13 bases between. Germline V gene lookup returns CDR1 SNHLY and CDR2 FYNNEI. CDR3 sequence: CASSEAGSSGEQYF. As DNA, the CDR3 is TGTGCCAGCAGTGAAGCGGGCAGTTCGGGGGAGCAGTACTTC.

This clone was seen a handful of times. The rearrangement joins TRBV9 to TRBJ2-7; maybe TRBD2 (5 bases). The CDR3 length is 13 residues. The ends were cut back, 0 bases at V and 5 bases at J, with 9 bases in the middle. CDR1 is SGDLS and CDR2 is YYNGEE in the germline V gene. For the CDR3, the DNA is TGTGCCAGCAGCGTAGGGTACGGGAACGAGCAGTACTTC. Protein sequence: CASSVGYGNEQYF.

The chain combines TRBV18 with TRBJ1-1, with D perhaps TRBD1 (6 bases). V was pared by 5 bases and J by 2 bases, with 18 bases between. Germline CDR1 and CDR2: KGHSH and LQKENI. The CDR3 is 16 residues long. The CDR3 region has the DNA TGTGCCAGCTCAAGTTACGGACAGAACCTAAACACTGAAGCTTTCTTT. Translation: CASSSYGQNLNTEAFF.

The chain couples TRBV5-1 to TRBJ2-7, with TRBD1 as a possible D gene (5 bases). Germline CDR1 reads SGHRS; CDR2 reads YFSETQ. V gave up 2 bases and J gave up 4 bases, with 7 bases separating them. This CDR3 has 12 amino acids. CDR3 DNA sequence: TGCGCCAGCAGCTTAGACAGATACGAGCAGTACTTC. It translates to CASSLDRYEQYF.

The chain joins TRBV27 to TRBJ2-3; no definite D call. The V end lost 5 bases, the J end lost 1 base, and 13 bases lay between the germline ends. This CDR3 is 15 amino acids long. Per germline, CDR1 MNHEY and CDR2 SMNVEV (reference sequence). As DNA, the CDR3 is TGTGCCAGCAGTACCCAATCTCGGGGCACAGATACGCAGTATTTT. Translation: CASSTQSRGTDTQYF.

The chain uses TRBV30 and TRBJ1-3; possible D gene TRBD1, 5 bases. There are 16 residues in the CDR3. Between the trimmed V and J ends, which lost 0 bases and 0 bases, there was a span of 12 bases. CDR1 and CDR2 (germline): GTSNPN, SVGIG (reference sequence). The CDR3 bases are TGTGCCTGGAGTGTTACGGGACTGACCTCTGGAAACACCATATATTTT. Its protein product is CAWSVTGLTSGNTIYF.

This rearrangement joins TRBV7-8 to TRBJ2-5; 16 nucleotides agree with TRBD2. Germline-derived CDR1 and CDR2 are SGHVS and FQNEAQ. The CDR3 is 18 residues long. With 5 bases clipped from V and 0 bases from J, the junction kept 6 bases outside the gene matches. The CDR3 DNA is TGTGCCAGCAGCCGGGGGACTAGCGGGAGGGAGTACCAAGAGACCCAGTACTTC. As protein: CASSRGTSGREYQETQYF.

V usage is TRBV3-1 (or the pseudogene TRBV3-2) and J usage is TRBJ1-3; 8 bases match TRBD1. The CDR3 sequence is 15 residues long. Germline V gene data show CDR1 as LGHDT and CDR2 as YNNKEL (reference sequence). V was clipped by 0 bases and J by 2 bases; unmatched bases: 0. As DNA, the CDR3 is TGTGCCAGCAGCCAAGAGGGACAGGCTGGAAACACCATATATTTT. This sequence encodes CASSQEGQAGNTIYF.

The rearrangement joins TRBV25-1 to TRBJ1-2; 9 nucleotides align to TRBD1. The V gene's germline CDR1 is MGHDK and CDR2 SYGVNS. This CDR3 has 16 amino acids. V lost 4 bases to trimming and J lost 4 bases; unmatched junction nucleotides: 10. This chain's CDR3 is CASSGANKQGAYGYTF. The CDR3 DNA follows: TGTGCCAGCAGTGGAGCAAATAAACAGGGGGCCTATGGCTACACCTTC.

The rearrangement uses TRBV2 and TRBJ1-5, with 9 positions matching TRBD1. V shed 6 bases, J shed 3 bases, and the junction held 6 bases outside the gene matches. CDR3 length: 15 amino acids. In germline, CDR1 is SNHLY, CDR2 FYNNEI. CDR3 sequence: CASREQGAANQPQHF. The CDR3 bases are TGTGCCAGCAGAGAACAGGGGGCGGCCAATCAGCCCCAGCATTTT.

V usage is TRBV20-1 and J usage is TRBJ2-7; no clear D. V lost 2 bases, J lost 4 bases, and 6 bases lay in between. The germline gives CDR1 DFQATT, CDR2 SNEGSKA (reference sequence). The CDR3 is 11 residues long. In nucleotides, the CDR3 is TGCAGTGCTAGAAATTCTTACGAGCAGTACTTC. Amino acids: CSARNSYEQYF.

This clone was recorded at least ten times. J is TRBJ2-4 and V is TRBV5-6; 12 positions match TRBD1. The V gene's germline CDR1 is SGHDT and CDR2 YYEEEE. J gave up 9 bases and V 3 bases, and 7 bases lay outside the gene matches. The CDR3 is 15 amino acids. In nucleotides, the CDR3 is TGTGCCAGCAGCTCCCGGGACAGGGGGCCTGGCATTCAGTACTTC. It codes for CASSSRDRGPGIQYF.

The rearrangement joins TRBV4-1 to TRBJ2-7; D is unresolved. This CDR3 comprises 15 residues. The germline V gene has CDR1 MGHRA and CDR2 YSYEKL. V gave up 8 bases and J gave up 3 bases, with 20 bases separating them. The DNA for the CDR3 is TGCGCCAGCCCCGGTTTTAAAGACGGGTACTACGAGCAGTACTTC. This codes for CASPGFKDGYYEQYF.